This passage covers 29 T cell receptor beta chains from one sample sequenced in a study of blood T cells in healthy people across ages. Alongside a J-beta primer mix, a sample-barcoded 5' primer served in a second PCR lasting about 7 to 11 cycles. TCRdb reanalysed the 5' RACE reads using MiXCR and keeps one entry per CDR3 protein. Seen here are around 1,700,000 distinct CDR3 sequences, approximately 30% observed once, and the top ten hold about 8%. The sequenced sample consisted of blood. The receptor set was obtained from a woman aged 25 to 45 in good health.

Details on this clonotype: One end of the junction is discordant with germline, which a read error may explain. V gene TRBV12-3 or TRBV12-4 combines with J gene TRBJ2-3, with TRBD1 matching over 9 bases. The CDR3 has 15 residues. The CDR3 loop reads CASSLSGDRADTEYF. CDR3 sequence (DNA): TGTGCCAGCAGTTTGTCGGGGGACAGGGCAGATACGGAGTATTTT.

Note on this clonotype: Compared with germline, one end of the junction differs, possibly owing to a read error. This sequence joins TRBV2 and TRBJ1-5; D is ambiguous. This CDR3 contains 16 residues. CDR1 SNHLY and CDR2 FYNNEI come from the germline V gene. The CDR3 sequence is CAISEVQVGDNQPQHF. CDR3 sequence (DNA): TGTGCCATCAGTGAAGTGCAGGTTGGAGACAATCAGCCCCAGCATTTT.

The chain employs TRBV5-1 and TRBJ1-6; tentatively, D is TRBD1 (6 bases). V shed 3 bases and J shed 6 bases, with 13 bases lying between them. Germline V gene data show CDR1 as SGHRS and CDR2 as YFSETQ. The length of the CDR3 is 15 residues. The CDR3 sequence: CASSSEGGTNSPLHF. The CDR3 DNA follows: TGCGCCAGCAGCTCGGAGGGGGGGACTAATTCACCCCTCCACTTT. The complete variable domain, with remaining parts taken from reference TRBV5-1 and TRBJ1-6, reads KAGVTQTPRYLIKTRGQQVTLSCSPISGHRSVSWYQQTPGQGLQFLFEYFSETQRNKGNFPGRFSGRQFSNSRSEMNVSTLELGDSALYLCASSSEGGTNSPLHFGNGTRLTVT.

This clonotype showed up just a few times. The DNA of the CDR3 is TGTGCTAGTGGTTTGGCAGTCCAAGAGACCCAGTACTTC. Residues: CASGLAVQETQYF. V and J are TRBV12-5 and TRBJ2-5, with D hard to call. CDR3 length equals 13 residues. Germline V CDR1 and CDR2: LGHNT, FRNRAP. V was pared by 1 base and J by 1 base, with 4 bases between.

This chain joins TRBV5-5 and TRBJ2-1; 8 nucleotides match TRBD1. In germline, CDR1 is SGHKS, CDR2 YYEKEE (reference sequence). There are 15 residues in the CDR3. The trim removed 4 bases at V and 13 bases at J, leaving 16 bases unmatched. The CDR3 DNA reads as TGTGCCAGCAGCCCCCAGGGGGCTACAAGTGCAATCCAGTTCTTC. This gives the protein CASSPQGATSAIQFF. Full variable domain (rest looked up from reference TRBV5-5 and TRBJ2-1): DAGVTQSPTHLIKTRGQQVTLRCSPISGHKSVSWYQQVLGQGPQFIFQYYEKEERGRGNFPDRFSARQFPNYSSELNVNALLLGDSALYLCASSPQGATSAIQFFGPGTRLTVL.

Only a few counts were recorded for this clonotype. This chain joins TRBV5-5 and TRBJ1-4, with D possibly being TRBD1 (5 bases). V was pared by 1 base and J by 12 bases, with 16 bases between. This CDR3 comprises 14 residues. The germline V gene has CDR1 SGHKS and CDR2 YYEKEE (reference sequence). CDR3 region: CASSLWRAQGELFF. As DNA, the CDR3 is TGTGCCAGCAGCTTGTGGCGGGCCCAAGGGGAACTGTTTTTT.

With regard to this clonotype: At one end, the junction sequence differs from germline, possibly due to a read error. This sequence joins TRBV10-3 and TRBJ2-2; TRBD1 agrees at 8 bases. Looked up from germline, CDR1 is ENHRY and CDR2 is SYGVKD. CDR3 length: 14 amino acids. CDR3 loop: CAIDRGEGTGEPFF. Here the CDR3 DNA reads TGTGCCATCGACAGGGGCGAGGGCACCGGGGAGCCGTTTTTT.

This clonotype was detected only a few times. The gene calls are TRBV7-2 and TRBJ2-1; the D is unclear. Germline CDR1 SGHTA, CDR2 FQGNSA. Trimming removed 1 base at V and 1 base at J, with 11 bases between. CDR3 length: 16 amino acids. CDR3 in amino acids: CASSLGRVDSYNEQFF. In DNA form, the CDR3 reads TGTGCCAGCAGCTTAGGACGGGTAGATTCCTACAATGAGCAGTTCTTC.

This clonotype has more than one count but fewer than ten. This chain links TRBV6-6 with TRBJ2-1, with 11 bases identical to TRBD2. The germline V gene has CDR1 MNHNY and CDR2 SVGAGI (reference sequence). The CDR3 has 15 amino acids. Trimming cost V 4 bases and J 5 bases; bases outside gene matches: 4. CDR3 nucleotide sequence: TGTGCCAGCAGTTTCCAGGGACTAGCGGACAATGAGCAGTTCTTC. Encoded protein: CASSFQGLADNEQFF.

The table lists this clonotype with a few counts. The V call is TRBV19, the J call TRBJ1-5; no firm D call. Germline assignment: CDR1 LNHDA and CDR2 SQIVND (reference sequence). V shed 3 bases and J shed 4 bases, with 4 bases lying between them. The CDR3 spans 12 residues. The CDR3 sequence is CASSMRNQPQHF. Here the CDR3 DNA reads TGTGCCAGTAGTATGAGGAATCAGCCCCAGCATTTT.

Ten or more counts support this clonotype. The genes are TRBV6-5 and TRBJ2-7; D gene unclear. Deletions cut 6 bases from V and 3 bases from J, with 6 bases between. The length of the CDR3 is 11 residues. Germline-derived CDR1 and CDR2 are MNHEY and SVGAGI. The CDR3 is CASRRNYEQYF. The CDR3 DNA reads TGTGCCAGCAGAAGGAACTACGAGCAGTACTTC.

With respect to this clonotype: A much bigger clone sits one base away, suggesting this may be a read error. The V gene is TRBV20-1, the J gene TRBJ2-1; D is unresolved. Germline lookup yields CDR1 DFQATT and CDR2 SNEGSKA (reference sequence). CDR3 length: 13 residues. CDR3 sequence: CSASGRNFNGQFF. The CDR3 DNA sequence: TGCAGTGCTAGTGGCAGAAACTTCAATGGGCAGTTCTTC.

CDR3 region: CASSNNPSGSSYNEQFF. As DNA, the CDR3 is TGTGCCAGCAGTAACAATCCCTCGGGGAGCTCCTACAATGAGCAGTTCTTC. V and J are TRBV7-9 and TRBJ2-1, with D possibly matching TRBD2 (5 bases). The V end was cut by 6 bases, the J end by 0 bases, with 18 bases between. This CDR3 comprises 17 residues. CDR1 is SEHNR, CDR2 FQNEAQ, per germline (reference sequence). Full variable domain (remainder filled in from reference TRBV7-9 and TRBJ2-1): DTGVSQNPRHKITKRGQNVTFRCDPISEHNRLYWYRQTLGQGPEFLTYFQNEAQLEKSRLLSDRFSAERPKGSFSTLEIQRTEQGDSAMYLCASSNNPSGSSYNEQFFGPGTRLTVL.

This chain connects TRBV12-3 or TRBV12-4 to TRBJ1-1; D unresolved. The CDR3 runs to 14 residues. V lost 0 bases and J 3 bases, leaving 8 bases between the germline ends. This chain's CDR3 is CASSLAQGHTEAFF. CDR3 DNA: TGTGCCAGCAGTTTAGCGCAAGGGCACACTGAAGCTTTCTTT.

This clonotype was seen many times. This may come from a read error, since a much larger clone is one base off. V usage is TRBV28 and J usage is TRBJ2-1; D gene ambiguous. Looked up from germline, CDR1 is MDHEN and CDR2 is SYDVKM. The ends were cut back, 8 bases at V and 0 bases at J, with 5 bases in the middle. The CDR3 contains 12 residues. The CDR3 DNA reads TGTGCCAGCTTCAGCTCCTACAATGAGCAGTTCTTC. It is translated as CASFSSYNEQFF.

The genes are TRBV27 and TRBJ2-7, with 7 bases identical to TRBD2. With V trimmed by 6 bases and J by 3 bases, 5 bases remained unmatched. Per germline, CDR1 MNHEY and CDR2 SMNVEV (reference sequence). The CDR3 loop spans 13 amino acids. This CDR3 reads CASRREQNYEQYF. CDR3 bases: TGTGCCAGCAGGCGGGAGCAGAACTACGAGCAGTACTTC.

The gene calls are TRBV6-5 and TRBJ2-3, with 9 nucleotides matching TRBD2. Trimming removed 4 bases from V and 3 bases from J; junction bases left unmatched: 20. The germline V gene has CDR1 MNHEY and CDR2 SVGAGI. This CDR3 spans 20 amino acids. CDR3 coding DNA: TGTGCCAGCAGTTGCGAGACATCCCGGTGGGCTAGCGGGATGACAGATACGCAGTATTTT. It translates to CASSCETSRWASGMTDTQYF.

This clonotype was seen a handful of times. This sequence joins TRBV18 and TRBJ2-1; 8 bases agree with TRBD2. The CDR3 is made up of 16 amino acids. Germline values: CDR1 KGHSH, CDR2 LQKENI. Trimming cost V 3 bases and J 5 bases; bases outside gene matches: 9. The CDR3 sequence: CASSPLAGIRDNEQFF. The CDR3 DNA sequence: TGTGCCAGCTCACCCTTAGCGGGGATAAGGGACAATGAGCAGTTCTTC.

This clonotype showed up just a few times. The chain links TRBV20-1 to TRBJ2-5, with D possibly TRBD1 on 6 matching bases. The germline V and J ends were trimmed by 4 bases and 5 bases, with 17 bases remaining between them. The CDR3 is 14 residues long. Germline-derived CDR1 and CDR2 are DFQATT and SNEGSKA (reference sequence). The CDR3, as DNA: TGCAGTGCTAATCATCCCATTAGGGGGGAGACCCAGTACTTC. Encoded protein: CSANHPIRGETQYF.

As regards this clonotype: This could be a read error, since a much larger clone is one nucleotide away. The chain recombines TRBV6-5 with TRBJ2-7, with a possible D match to TRBD2 (6 bases). The V gene lost 9 bases and the J gene lost 6 bases, with 18 bases spanning the gap. The CDR3 totals 13 residues. The germline V gene encodes CDR1 MNHEY and CDR2 SVGAGI. The CDR3 coding sequence is TGTGCCAGTAAATCGTCCCGGGGGAGCGAGCAGTACTTC. Residues: CASKSSRGSEQYF.

This rearrangement joins TRBV7-2 to TRBJ1-1; D may be TRBD1 (6 bases). The CDR3 runs to 15 residues. V was clipped by 4 bases and J by 1 base, with 13 bases between them. Germline V CDR1 and CDR2: SGHTA, FQGNSA. The CDR3 protein is CASSSQGTGNTEAFF. CDR3 nucleotide sequence: TGTGCCAGCAGCTCACAGGGTACCGGGAACACTGAAGCTTTCTTT.

The chain is built from TRBV7-8 and TRBJ1-1, with a possible D match to TRBD1 (5 bases). V was shortened by 2 bases and J by 0 bases, with 10 bases between the two germline ends. In germline, CDR1 is SGHVS, CDR2 FQNEAQ. The CDR3 length is 15 residues. The CDR3 DNA reads as TGTGCCAGCAGCTTAAGACAGCTCATGAACACTGAAGCTTTCTTT. Residues: CASSLRQLMNTEAFF.

The chain has TRBV29-1 and TRBJ2-2; 8 bases are a match to TRBD2. The V gene's germline CDR1 is SQVTM and CDR2 ANQGSEA. The V segment lost 6 bases and the J segment 4 bases; nucleotides outside the gene matches: 4. The CDR3 length is 13 residues. CDR3 DNA: TGCAGCGTGCTAGCGGGCTCCACCGGGGAGCTGTTTTTT. This gives the protein CSVLAGSTGELFF.

This chain connects TRBV29-1 to TRBJ1-3; D may be TRBD1 (5 bases). V lost 8 bases and J 0 bases, leaving 11 bases between the germline ends. The CDR3 spans 13 residues. Germline V gene lookup returns CDR1 SQVTM and CDR2 ANQGSEA. The CDR3 sequence: CSFKTDSGNTIYF. CDR3 bases: TGCAGCTTTAAGACAGACTCTGGAAACACCATATATTTT.

Comment on this clonotype: This may be a read error: a much more frequent sequence differs by one nucleotide. The gene calls are TRBV11-2 and TRBJ2-5; the D is unclear. The end of the DNA fits TRBJ2-7 better, so the J call may be wrong. In germline, CDR1 is SGHAT, CDR2 FQNNGV. The CDR3 length is 13 residues. CDR3 protein: CASLTTAPYEQYF. The CDR3 nucleotides are TGTGCCAGCTTAACGACGGCCCCCTACGAGCAGTACTTC.

This clonotype was found many times. J is TRBJ2-7 and V is TRBV10-2; 7 nucleotides agree with TRBD1. This CDR3 region has 11 residues. V lost 10 bases, J lost 3 bases, and 3 bases stayed unmatched. Germline V gene data show CDR1 as WSHSY and CDR2 as SAAADI. The CDR3 loop reads CATGTVYEQYF. DNA of the CDR3: TGCGCCACCGGGACAGTCTACGAGCAGTACTTC.

Comments on this clonotype: The junction shows a germline mismatch at one end, possibly a read error. The genes are TRBV5-1 and TRBJ2-1, with TRBD1 as a possible D gene (6 bases). This CDR3 has 14 residues. The germline V gene has CDR1 SGHRS and CDR2 YFSETQ. CDR3 nucleotides: TGCGCCAGCAGTCGGACAGTCTCCTACAATGAGCAGGTCTTC. As protein: CASSRTVSYNEQVF.

This sequence joins TRBV10-2 and TRBJ1-1; D perhaps matches TRBD1 (6 bases). The CDR3 extends over 15 amino acids. Germline CDR1 and CDR2: WSHSY and SAAADI. With 0 bases removed from V and 1 base from J, the gap between germline ends came to 9 bases. The DNA of the CDR3 is TGCGCCAGCAGTGAGTCCCTGACAGGGAACACTGAAGCTTTCTTT. Amino acid sequence: CASSESLTGNTEAFF.

J is TRBJ2-3 and V is TRBV28; unclear D gene. Trimming took 6 bases from V and 0 from J, leaving 16 bases between them. Per the germline V gene, CDR1 is MDHEN and CDR2 is SYDVKM. CDR3 length: 16 residues. In DNA, the CDR3 is TGTGCCAGCAGGGAACAAGCGACGAGGAGCACAGATACGCAGTATTTT. Protein sequence: CASREQATRSTDTQYF.